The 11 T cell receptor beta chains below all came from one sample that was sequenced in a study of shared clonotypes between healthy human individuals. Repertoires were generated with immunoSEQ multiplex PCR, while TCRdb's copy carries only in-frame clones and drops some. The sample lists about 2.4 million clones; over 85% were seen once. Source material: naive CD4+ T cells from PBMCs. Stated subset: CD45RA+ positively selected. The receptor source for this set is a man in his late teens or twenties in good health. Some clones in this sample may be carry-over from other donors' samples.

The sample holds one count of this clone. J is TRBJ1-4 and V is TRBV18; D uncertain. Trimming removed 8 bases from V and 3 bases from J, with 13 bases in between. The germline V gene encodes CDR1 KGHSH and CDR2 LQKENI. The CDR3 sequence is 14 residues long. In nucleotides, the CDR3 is TGTGCCAGCCTTGAGTTAGCCTCTAATGAAAAACTGTTTTTT. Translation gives CASLELASNEKLFF.

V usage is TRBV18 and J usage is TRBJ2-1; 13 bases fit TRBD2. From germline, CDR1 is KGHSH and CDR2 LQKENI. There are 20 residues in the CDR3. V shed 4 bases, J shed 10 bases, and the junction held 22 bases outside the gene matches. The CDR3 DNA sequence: TGTGCCAGCTCACTAATGGGACTAGCGGGATGGGATTACGAATATGGCGAGCAGTTCTTC. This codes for CASSLMGLAGWDYEYGEQFF.

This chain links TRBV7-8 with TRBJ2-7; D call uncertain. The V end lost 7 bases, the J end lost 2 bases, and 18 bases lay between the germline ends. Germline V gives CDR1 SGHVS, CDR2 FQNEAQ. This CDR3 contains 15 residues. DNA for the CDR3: TGTGCCAGCACCTCGTCGGAACACCAAGCCTACGAGCAGTACTTC. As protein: CASTSSEHQAYEQYF.

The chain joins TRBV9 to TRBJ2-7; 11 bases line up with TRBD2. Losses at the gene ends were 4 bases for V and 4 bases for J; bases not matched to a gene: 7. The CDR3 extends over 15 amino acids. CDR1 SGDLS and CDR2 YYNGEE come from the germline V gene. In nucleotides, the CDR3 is TGTGCCAGCAGCCGAACTAGCGGGAGTTCTTACGAGCAGTACTTC. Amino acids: CASSRTSGSSYEQYF. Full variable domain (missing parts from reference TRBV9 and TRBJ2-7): DSGVTQTPKHLITATGQRVTLRCSPRSGDLSVYWYQQSLDQGLQFLIQYYNGEERAKGNILERFSAQQFPDLHSELNLSSLELGDSALYFCASSRTSGSSYEQYFGPGTRLTVT.

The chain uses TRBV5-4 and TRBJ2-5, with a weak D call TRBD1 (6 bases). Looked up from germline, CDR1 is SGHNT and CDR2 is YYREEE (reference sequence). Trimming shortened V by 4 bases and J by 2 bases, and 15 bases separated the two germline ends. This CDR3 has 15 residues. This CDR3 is CASSRGQGRQETQYF. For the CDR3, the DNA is TGTGCCAGCAGCCGGGGACAAGGGCGGCAAGAGACCCAGTACTTC. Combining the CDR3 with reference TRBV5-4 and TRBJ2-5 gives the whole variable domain ETGVTQSPTHLIKTRGQQVTLRCSSQSGHNTVSWYQQALGQGPQFIFQYYREEENGRGNFPPRFSGLQFPNYSSELNVNALELDDSALYLCASSRGQGRQETQYFGPGTRLLVL.

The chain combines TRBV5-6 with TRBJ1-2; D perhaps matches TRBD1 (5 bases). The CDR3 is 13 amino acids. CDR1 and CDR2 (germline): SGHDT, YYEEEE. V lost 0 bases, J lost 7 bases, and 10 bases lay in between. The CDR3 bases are TGTGCCAGCAGCTTGGGGGGACCAGGTGGCTACACCTTC. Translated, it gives CASSLGGPGGYTF.

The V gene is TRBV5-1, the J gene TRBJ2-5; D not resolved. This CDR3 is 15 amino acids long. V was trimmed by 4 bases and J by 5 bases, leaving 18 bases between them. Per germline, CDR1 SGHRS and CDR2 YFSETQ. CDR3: CASSGFRANYETQYF. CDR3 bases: TGCGCCAGCAGCGGGTTCCGGGCTAACTACGAGACCCAGTACTTC.

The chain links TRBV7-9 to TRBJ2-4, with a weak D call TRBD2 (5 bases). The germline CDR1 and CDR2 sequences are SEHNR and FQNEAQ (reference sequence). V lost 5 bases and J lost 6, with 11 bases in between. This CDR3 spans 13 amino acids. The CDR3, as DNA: TGTGCCAGCAGCCCGGGGTCTTTAAACATTCAGTACTTC. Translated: CASSPGSLNIQYF.

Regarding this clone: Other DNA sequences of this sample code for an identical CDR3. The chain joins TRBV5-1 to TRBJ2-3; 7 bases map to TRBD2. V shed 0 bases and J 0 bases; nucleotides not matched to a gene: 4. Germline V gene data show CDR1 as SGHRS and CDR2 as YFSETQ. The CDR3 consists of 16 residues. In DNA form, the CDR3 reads TGCGCCAGCAGCTTGGTGGCTAGCGGAAGCACAGATACGCAGTATTTT. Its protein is CASSLVASGSTDTQYF.

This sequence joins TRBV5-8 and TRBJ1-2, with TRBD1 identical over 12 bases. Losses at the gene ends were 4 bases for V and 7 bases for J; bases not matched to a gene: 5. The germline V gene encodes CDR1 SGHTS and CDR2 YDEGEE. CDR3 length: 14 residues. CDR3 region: CASSLRDRGPGYTF. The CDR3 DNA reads TGTGCCAGCAGCCTTCGGGACAGGGGGCCTGGCTACACCTTC.

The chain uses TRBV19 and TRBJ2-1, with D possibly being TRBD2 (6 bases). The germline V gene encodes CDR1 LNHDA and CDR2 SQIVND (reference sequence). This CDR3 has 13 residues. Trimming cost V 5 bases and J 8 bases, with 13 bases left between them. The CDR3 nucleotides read TGTGCCAGTAGTTTCAGGACTAACCATGAGCAGTTCTTC. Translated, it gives CASSFRTNHEQFF.